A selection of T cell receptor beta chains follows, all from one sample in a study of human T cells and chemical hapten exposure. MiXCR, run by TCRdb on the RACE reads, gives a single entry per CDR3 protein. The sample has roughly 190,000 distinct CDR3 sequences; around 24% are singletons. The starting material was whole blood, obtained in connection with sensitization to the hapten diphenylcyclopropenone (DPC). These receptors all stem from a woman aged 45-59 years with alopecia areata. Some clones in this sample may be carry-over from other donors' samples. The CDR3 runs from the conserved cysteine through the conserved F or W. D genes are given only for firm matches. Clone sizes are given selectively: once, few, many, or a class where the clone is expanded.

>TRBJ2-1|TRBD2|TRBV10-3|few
TGTGCCATCGGAATGACTAGCTGGGGCAATGAGCAGTTCTTC
CAIGMTSWGNEQFF
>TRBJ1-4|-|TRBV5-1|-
TGCGCCAGCAGCACAAACGACATCCGGGGTGAAAAACTGTTTTTT
CASSTNDIRGEKLFF
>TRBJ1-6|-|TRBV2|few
TGTGCCAGCACGGGGGATAATTCACCCCTCCACTTT
CASTGDNSPLHF
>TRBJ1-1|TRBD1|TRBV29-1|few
TGCAGCGTTCAGGGGGGGCTGGTGGTCACTGAAGCTTTCTTT
CSVQGGLVVTEAFF
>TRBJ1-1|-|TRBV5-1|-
TGCGCCAGCAGCTTTAACGGAGGGTACACTGAAGCTTTCTTT
CASSFNGGYTEAFF
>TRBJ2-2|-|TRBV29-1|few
TGCAGCGCCACCTCAACTAGTTACACCGGGGAGCTGTTTTTT
CSATSTSYTGELFF
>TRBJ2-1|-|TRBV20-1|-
TGCAGTGCGGGAAGGGACACCCGCTCCTACAATGAGCAGTTCTTC
CSAGRDTRSYNEQFF
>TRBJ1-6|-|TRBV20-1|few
TGCAGTGCTAACAGGGACCCCCTCCACTTT
CSANRDPLHF
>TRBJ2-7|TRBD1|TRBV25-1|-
TGTGCCAGCAGCCCGGACAGGACCAGTTACGAGCAGTACTTC
CASSPDRTSYEQYF
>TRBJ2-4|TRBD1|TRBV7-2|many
TGTGCCAGCAGCTACGGGGACAGCAGGAACATTCAGTACTTC
CASSYGDSRNIQYF
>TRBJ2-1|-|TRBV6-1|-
TGTGCCAGCAGTGAAATGTTGGGGAGCAATGAGCAGTTCTTC
CASSEMLGSNEQFF
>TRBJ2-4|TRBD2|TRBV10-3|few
TGTGCCATCAGTGCGGGACTAGCGGGAGAGGACATTCAGTACTTC
CAISAGLAGEDIQYF
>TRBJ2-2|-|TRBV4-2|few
TGTGCCAGCAGCCAAGACAGGGTGGGGACCGGGGAGCTGTTTTTT
CASSQDRVGTGELFF
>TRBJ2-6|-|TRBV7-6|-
TGTGCCAGCAGCGGGACTGCACGCTCTGGGGCCAACGTCCTGACTTTC
CASSGTARSGANVLTF
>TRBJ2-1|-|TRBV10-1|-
TGCGCCAGCAGTGAAGTCGGGGGGCACAATGAGCAGTTCTTC
CASSEVGGHNEQFF
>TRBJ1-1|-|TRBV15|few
TGTGCCACCAGCAGAGCAGGAGCCTTGAACACTGAAGCTTTCTTT
CATSRAGALNTEAFF
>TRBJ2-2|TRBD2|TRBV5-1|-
TGCGCCAGCAGCTCAGCGGGAGTAAGACCCGGGGAGCTGTTTTTT
CASSSAGVRPGELFF
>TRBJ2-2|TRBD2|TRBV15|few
TGTGCCACCAGCAGAGAACTAGCGGGAGCCGGGGAGCTGTTTTTT
CATSRELAGAGELFF
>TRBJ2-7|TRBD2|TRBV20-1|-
TGCAGTGCTAGATCCGGACTAGCGAGCTCCTACGAGCAGTACTTC
CSARSGLASSYEQYF
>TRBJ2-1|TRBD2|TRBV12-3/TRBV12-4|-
TGTGCCACGGGACTAGCGGGAGGGCACCCAGATGAGCAGTTCTTC
CATGLAGGHPDEQFF
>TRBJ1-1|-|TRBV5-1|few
TGCGCCAGCAGCTTGGGTTCAGGGGTGGGCACTGAAGCTTTCTTT
CASSLGSGVGTEAFF
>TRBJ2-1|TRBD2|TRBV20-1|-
TGCAGTGTTAGAACGGCTAGCGGGAGCAATGAGCAGTTCTTC
CSVRTASGSNEQFF
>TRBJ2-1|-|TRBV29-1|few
TGCAGCGTTCTGGGTGACCCTTCCACCCACTACAATGAGCAGTTCTTC
CSVLGDPSTHYNEQFF
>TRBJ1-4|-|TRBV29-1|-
TGCAGCGGGGTCCTCGGCGGGGGAAAACTGTTTTTT
CSGVLGGGKLFF
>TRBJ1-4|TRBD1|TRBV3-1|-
TGTGCCAGCAGCTTAATCTCAGGACAGGGTGGTGAAAAACTGTTTTTT
CASSLISGQGGEKLFF
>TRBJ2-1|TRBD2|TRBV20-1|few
TGCAGTGCTAGAGCCCTAGCGGGGGGAGGTGGCTACAATGAGCAGTTCTTC
CSARALAGGGGYNEQFF